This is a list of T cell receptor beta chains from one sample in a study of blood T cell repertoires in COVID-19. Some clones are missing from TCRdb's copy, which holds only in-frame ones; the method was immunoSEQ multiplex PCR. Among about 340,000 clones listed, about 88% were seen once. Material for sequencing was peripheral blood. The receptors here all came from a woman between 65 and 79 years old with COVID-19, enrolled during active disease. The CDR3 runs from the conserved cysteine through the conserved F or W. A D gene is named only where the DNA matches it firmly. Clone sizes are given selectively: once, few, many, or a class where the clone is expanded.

TGTGCCAGCAGCCCGATAGCGGGGACTAGCACAGATACGCAGTATTTT	CASSPIAGTSTDTQYF	NA	TRBD2	TRBJ2-3	TRBV9
TGCGCCAGCAGTGAGTCTCTAGCGGGGAAAGCCTACGAGCAGTACTTC	CASSESLAGKAYEQYF	NA	TRBD2	TRBJ2-7	TRBV10-2
TGTGCCAGCAGCGTAGGGCTAGCGGGGGGAGACGGGGAGCTGTTTTTT	CASSVGLAGGDGELFF	once	TRBD2	TRBJ2-2	TRBV9
TGCGCCAGCAGCTTGGCCGGGGGAGGGGGAGATACGCAGTATTTT	CASSLAGGGGDTQYF	NA	NA	TRBJ2-3	TRBV5-1
TGCGCCAGCAGCCCCCCAAGGGGCAACACTGAGGCTTTCTTT	CASSPPRGNTEAFF	NA	NA	TRBJ1-1	TRBV4-1
TGCGCCAGCAGCTTGGATCCAGGAGGCTATGGCTACACCTTC	CASSLDPGGYGYTF	NA	NA	TRBJ1-2	TRBV5-1
TGCGCCAGCAGCCAAGGATCCACAGCAGTCTATGGCTACACCTTC	CASSQGSTAVYGYTF	NA	NA	TRBJ1-2	TRBV4-3
TGTGCCACAGCGGGGGGGCAGACAGATACGCAGTATTTT	CATAGGQTDTQYF	few	TRBD2	TRBJ2-3	TRBV7-9
TGTGCCAGCAGCTTAGAGTACCAGCGGGGGGACTCGCTGGCGCAGTATTTT	CASSLEYQRGDSLAQYF	NA	TRBD2	TRBJ2-3	TRBV7-9
TGTGCCAGCAAAACAGAGCCTCCTTCCTACGAGCAGTACTTC	CASKTEPPSYEQYF	NA	NA	TRBJ2-7	TRBV18
TGTGCCAGCAGCCGGGGACAGGGTGGGTATGGCTACACCTTC	CASSRGQGGYGYTF	NA	NA	TRBJ1-2	TRBV21-1